Sequencing of this T cell receptor beta chain was carried out in a study of T cell responses to AZD1222 COVID-19 vaccine. Study outcomes and limitations: White British people made up most donors, females outnumbered males, and clonal diversity was possibly underestimated. Spike-specific TCR repertoires showed rising breadth and depth after two AZD1222 doses. The study identified only five to seven AZD1222 recipients as seropositive at baseline.

Comments on this clone: Its cognate antigen is unknown.

The assay was immunoSEQ multiplex PCR, and TCRdb's table has in-frame clones only and misses some. The repertoire holds about 150,000 clones, with 90% as singletons. In germline, CDR1 is SGHRS, CDR2 YFSETQ. V was pared by 4 bases and J by 8 bases, with 15 bases of the junction left unmatched. The CDR3 is 16 amino acids. The sequence was obtained from an adult in good health. The chain joins TRBV5-1 to TRBJ1-1; 9 bases match TRBD1. This material consisted of peripheral blood, taken on day 0 of AZD1222 vaccination. CDR3 region: CASSKEPGQGFLEAFF. The CDR3 bases are TGCGCCAGCAGCAAAGAACCGGGACAGGGTTTTTTGGAAGCTTTCTTT.